The clone carrying this TCR beta chain showed up just a few times. Antigen specificity is unknown. The CDR3 totals 15 residues. Between the trimmed V and J ends, which lost 0 bases and 8 bases, there was a span of 14 bases. Germline CDR1 reads MGHRA; CDR2 reads YSYEKL. Carried by the TCR beta cDNA libraries were unique molecular identifiers. TCRdb re-derived calls from the PCR reads in MiXCR, one entry per CDR3 protein. The table has about 430,000 distinct CDR3 sequences, approximately 39% seen once. This entry is derived from a study of post-analysis software for immune sequencing data. The study, taken as a whole, reports: The study found TRBV5-6, TRBV5-1 and TRBV20-1 among a handful of TRBV segments more frequent in patients than controls.

J is TRBJ2-1 and V is TRBV4-1, with D maybe TRBD1 (6 bases). This receptor was taken from a girl aged 2-9 years with multiple sclerosis. Sequences were obtained from blood. The CDR3 coding sequence is TGCGCCAGCAGCCAAGAAGGATCACAGGGCGATGAGCAGTTCTTC. It encodes CASSQEGSQGDEQFF.